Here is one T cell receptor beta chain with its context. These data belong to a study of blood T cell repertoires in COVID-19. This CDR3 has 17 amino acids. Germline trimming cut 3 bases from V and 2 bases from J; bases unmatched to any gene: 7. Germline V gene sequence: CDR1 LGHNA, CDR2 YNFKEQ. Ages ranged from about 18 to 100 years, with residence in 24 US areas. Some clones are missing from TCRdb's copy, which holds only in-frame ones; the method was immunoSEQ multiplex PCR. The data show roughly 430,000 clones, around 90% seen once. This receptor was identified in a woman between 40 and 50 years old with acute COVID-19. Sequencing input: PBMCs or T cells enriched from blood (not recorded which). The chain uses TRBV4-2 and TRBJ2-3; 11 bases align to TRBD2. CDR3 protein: CASSQPTSGGNTDTQYF. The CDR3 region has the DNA TGTGCCAGCAGCCAGCCTACTAGCGGGGGTAACACAGATACGCAGTATTTT.